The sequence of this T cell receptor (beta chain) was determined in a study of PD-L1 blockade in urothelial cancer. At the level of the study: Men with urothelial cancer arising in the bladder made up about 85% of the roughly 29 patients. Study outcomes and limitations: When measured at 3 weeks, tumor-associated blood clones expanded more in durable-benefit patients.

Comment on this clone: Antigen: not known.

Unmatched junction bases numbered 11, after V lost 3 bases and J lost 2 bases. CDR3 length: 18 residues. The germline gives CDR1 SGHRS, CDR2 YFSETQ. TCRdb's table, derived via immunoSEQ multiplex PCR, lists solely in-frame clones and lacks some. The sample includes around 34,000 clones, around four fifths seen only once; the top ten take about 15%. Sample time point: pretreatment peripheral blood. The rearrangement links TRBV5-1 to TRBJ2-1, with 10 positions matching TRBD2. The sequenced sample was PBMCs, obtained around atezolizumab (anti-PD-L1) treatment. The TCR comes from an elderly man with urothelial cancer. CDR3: CASSSVVSSGSPYNEQFF. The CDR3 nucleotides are TGCGCCAGCAGCTCCGTAGTATCTAGCGGGAGTCCCTACAATGAGCAGTTCTTC. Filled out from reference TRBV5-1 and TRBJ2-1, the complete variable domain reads KAGVTQTPRYLIKTRGQQVTLSCSPISGHRSVSWYQQTPGQGLQFLFEYFSETQRNKGNFPGRFSGRQFSNSRSEMNVSTLELGDSALYLCASSSVVSSGSPYNEQFFGPGTRLTVL.